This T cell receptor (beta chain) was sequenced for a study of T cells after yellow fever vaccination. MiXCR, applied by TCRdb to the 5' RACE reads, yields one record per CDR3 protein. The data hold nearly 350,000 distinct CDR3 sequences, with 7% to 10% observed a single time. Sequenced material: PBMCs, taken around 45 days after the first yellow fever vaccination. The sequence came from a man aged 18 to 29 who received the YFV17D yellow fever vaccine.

CDR3 sequence reads: CSAMGANEQFF. The CDR3 DNA follows: TGCAGCGCCATGGGGGCCAATGAGCAGTTCTTC. The rearrangement uses TRBV29-1 and TRBJ2-1; maybe TRBD1 (6 bases). The CDR3 loop spans 11 amino acids. With 7 bases removed from V and 6 bases from J, the gap between germline ends came to 10 bases. Germline lookup yields CDR1 SQVTM and CDR2 ANQGSEA.